This T cell receptor (beta chain) was captured by sequencing in a study of response to subunit inactivated influenza vaccine. TCRdb redid the calling of the RT-PCR reads with MiXCR, one entry per CDR3 protein. The sample contains almost 600,000 distinct CDR3 sequences, 12% to 15% of which appear only once. Broader study findings: The authors proposed limited new T cell recruitment per seasonal influenza vaccination.

Regarding this clonotype: Its antigen is currently unknown.

Germline V gene sequence: CDR1 MDHEN, CDR2 SYDVKM. Trimming stripped 5 bases from V and 5 bases from J, with 9 bases between. The CDR3 is 12 amino acids. The chain has TRBV28 and TRBJ1-2; D not resolved. The clonotype originates from a middle-aged man who received an inactivated influenza vaccine. Here the sequenced sample was PBMCs from blood, taken 12 days after vaccination. DNA for the CDR3: TGTGCCAGCAGTACTCAGACATATGGCTACACCTTC. Amino acids: CASSTQTYGYTF.